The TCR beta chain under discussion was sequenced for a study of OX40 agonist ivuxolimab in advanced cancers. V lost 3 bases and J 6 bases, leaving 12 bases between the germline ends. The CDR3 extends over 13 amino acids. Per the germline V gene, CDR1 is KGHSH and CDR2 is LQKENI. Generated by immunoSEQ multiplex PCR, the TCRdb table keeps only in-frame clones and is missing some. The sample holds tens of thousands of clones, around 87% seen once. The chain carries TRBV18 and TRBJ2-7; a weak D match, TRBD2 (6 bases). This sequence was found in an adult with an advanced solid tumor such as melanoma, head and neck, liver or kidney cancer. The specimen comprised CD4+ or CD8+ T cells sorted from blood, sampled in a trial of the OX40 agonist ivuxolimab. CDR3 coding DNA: TGTGCCAGCTCACCCGGGACTCCATCCGAGCAGTACTTC. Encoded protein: CASSPGTPSEQYF.